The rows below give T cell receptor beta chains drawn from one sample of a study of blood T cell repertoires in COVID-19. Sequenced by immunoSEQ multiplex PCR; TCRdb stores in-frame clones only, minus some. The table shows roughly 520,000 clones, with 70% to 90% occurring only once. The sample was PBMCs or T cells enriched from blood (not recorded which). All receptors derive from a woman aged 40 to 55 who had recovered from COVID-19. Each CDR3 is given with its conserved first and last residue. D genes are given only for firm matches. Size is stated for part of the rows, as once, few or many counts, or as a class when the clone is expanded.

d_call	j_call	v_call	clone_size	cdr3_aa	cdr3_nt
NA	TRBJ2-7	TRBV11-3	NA	CASSPGETYEQYF	TGTGCCAGCAGCCCCGGGGAAACCTACGAGCAGTACTTC
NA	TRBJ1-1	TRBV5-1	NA	CASSGFGGWNTEAFF	TGCGCCAGCAGTGGGTTTGGGGGGTGGAACACTGAAGCTTTCTTT
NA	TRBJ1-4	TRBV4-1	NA	CASSPREVNEKLFF	TGCGCCAGCAGCCCCAGGGAGGTTAATGAAAAACTGTTTTTT
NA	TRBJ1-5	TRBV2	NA	CASSPITGSNQPQHF	TGTGCCAGCAGCCCAATCACAGGGAGCAATCAGCCCCAGCATTTT
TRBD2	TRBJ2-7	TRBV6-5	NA	CASSRTSDSYEQYF	TGTGCCAGCAGTAGGACTAGCGACTCCTACGAGCAGTACTTC
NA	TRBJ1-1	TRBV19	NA	CATILAGEAFF	TGTGCCACTATACTGGCGGGTGAAGCTTTCTTT
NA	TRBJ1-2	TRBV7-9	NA	CASFSPNYGYTF	TGTGCCAGCTTTTCTCCTAACTATGGCTACACCTTC
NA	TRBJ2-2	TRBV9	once	CASNRENTGELFF	TGTGCCAGCAACCGGGAGAACACCGGGGAGCTGTTTTTT
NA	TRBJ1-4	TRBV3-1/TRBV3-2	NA	CASSPGNNEKLFF	TGTGCCAGCAGCCCCGGGAACAATGAAAAACTGTTTTTT
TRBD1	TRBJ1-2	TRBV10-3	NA	CAIRDPGQGPAGYTF	TGTGCCATCAGGGACCCGGGACAGGGGCCGGCTGGCTACACCTTC
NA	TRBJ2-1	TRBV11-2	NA	CASSLLGLSYDNEQFF	TGTGCCAGCAGCTTATTGGGGCTCTCTTACGACAATGAGCAGTTCTTC
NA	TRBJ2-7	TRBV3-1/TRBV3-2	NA	CASSAGQRSYEQYF	TGTGCCAGCAGCGCGGGACAGCGAAGCTACGAGCAGTACTTC
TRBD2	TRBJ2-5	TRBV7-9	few	CASSPPGGQETQYF	TGTGCCAGCAGCCCCCCCGGGGGGCAAGAGACCCAGTACTTC
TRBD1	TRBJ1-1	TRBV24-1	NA	CATSAGDRRNTEAFF	TGTGCCACCAGCGCCGGGGACAGACGGAACACTGAAGCTTTCTTT
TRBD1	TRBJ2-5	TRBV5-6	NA	CASTKDRVAETQYF	TGTGCCAGCACCAAGGACAGGGTGGCGGAGACCCAGTACTTC
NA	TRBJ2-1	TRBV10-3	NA	CATGKQVNVNEQFF	TGTGCCACAGGTAAACAGGTGAACGTCAATGAGCAGTTCTTC
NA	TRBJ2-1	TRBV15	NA	CATSGRDRAGGGRAAYNEQFF	TGTGCCACCAGCGGAAGGGACAGGGCGGGTGGCGGGAGGGCCGCTTACAATGAGCAGTTCTTC
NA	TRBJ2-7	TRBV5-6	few	CASSFTYEQYF	TGTGCCAGCAGCTTTACCTACGAGCAGTACTTC
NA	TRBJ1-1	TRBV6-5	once	CASGRYPNTEAFF	TGTGCCTCGGGGAGATACCCGAACACTGAAGCTTTCTTT
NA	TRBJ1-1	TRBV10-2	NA	CASSEVRAMNTEAFF	TGCGCCAGCAGTGAAGTTCGAGCTATGAACACTGAAGCTTTCTTT
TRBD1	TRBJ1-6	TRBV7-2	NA	CASSSYNRDRASNSPLHF	TGTGCCAGCAGCTCCTACAACCGGGACAGGGCTTCTAATTCACCCCTCCACTTT
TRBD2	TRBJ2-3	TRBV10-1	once	CAVGLAGADTQYF	TGCGCCGTCGGACTAGCGGGGGCAGATACGCAGTATTTT
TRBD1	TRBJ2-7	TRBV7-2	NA	CASSPRTGPRDEQYF	TGTGCCAGCAGCCCGAGGACAGGCCCAAGGGACGAGCAGTACTTC
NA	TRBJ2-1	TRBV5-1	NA	CASSGEGEAYSSYNEQFF	TGCGCCAGCAGCGGTGAAGGGGAGGCGTATAGCTCCTACAATGAGCAGTTCTTC
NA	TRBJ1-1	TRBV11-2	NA	CASSVGLMTEAFF	TGTGCCAGCAGCGTTGGACTGATGACTGAAGCTTTCTTT
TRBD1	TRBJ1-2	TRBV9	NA	CASSPGTDNYGYTF	TGTGCCAGCAGCCCCGGGACAGACAACTATGGCTACACCTTC
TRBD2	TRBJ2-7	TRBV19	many	CASSDSGSIYEQYF	TGTGCCAGTAGTGATAGCGGGAGTATCTACGAGCAGTACTTC
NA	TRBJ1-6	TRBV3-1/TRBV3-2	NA	CASRRGGVYNSPLHF	TGTGCCAGCAGGCGGGGGGGCGTTTATAATTCACCCCTCCACTTT
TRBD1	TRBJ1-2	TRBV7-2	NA	CASSRTGQETYGYTF	TGTGCCAGCAGCCGTACGGGACAGGAGACCTATGGCTACACCTTC
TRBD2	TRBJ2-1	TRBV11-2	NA	CASQRQPGLAVNNEQFF	TGTGCCAGCCAGAGACAGCCGGGACTAGCGGTGAACAATGAGCAGTTCTTC
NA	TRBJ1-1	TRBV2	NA	CASIDDQTELNTEAFF	TGTGCCAGCATCGACGACCAGACAGAACTGAACACTGAAGCTTTCTTT
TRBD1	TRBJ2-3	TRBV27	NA	CASSLVRGREADTQYF	TGTGCCAGCAGTTTAGTCAGGGGGCGTGAGGCAGATACGCAGTATTTT
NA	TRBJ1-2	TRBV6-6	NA	CASSPGIYYGYTF	TGTGCCAGCAGTCCAGGGATTTACTATGGCTACACCTTC
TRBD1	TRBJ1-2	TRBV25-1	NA	CASSDAGGPDGYTF	TGTGCCAGCAGTGATGCAGGGGGCCCGGATGGCTACACCTTC
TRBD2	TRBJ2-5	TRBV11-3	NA	CASSLGRGLAGGPGRETQYF	TGTGCCAGCAGCTTAGGGCGCGGCCTAGCGGGAGGGCCCGGCAGGGAGACCCAGTACTTC
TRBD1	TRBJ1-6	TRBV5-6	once	CASSATGTANSPLHF	TGTGCCAGCAGCGCAACAGGGACAGCTAATTCACCCCTCCACTTT
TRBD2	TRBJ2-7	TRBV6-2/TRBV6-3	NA	CASSYGSGSLWEQYF	TGTGCCAGCAGTTATGGTAGCGGGAGTTTATGGGAGCAGTACTTC
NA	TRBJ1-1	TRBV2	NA	CASSESGRKSMNTEAFF	TGTGCCAGCAGTGAGTCAGGGAGGAAGTCGATGAACACTGAAGCTTTCTTT
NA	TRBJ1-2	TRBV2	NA	CASKGLKSDNRGYTF	TGTGCCAGCAAGGGGCTAAAAAGCGATAATCGTGGCTACACCTTC
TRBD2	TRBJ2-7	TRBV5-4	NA	CASSLVAGVGHEQYF	TGTGCCAGCAGCCTCGTAGCGGGAGTAGGCCACGAGCAGTACTTC
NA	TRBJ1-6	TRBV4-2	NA	CASSNKQGGSGSPLHF	TGTGCCAGCAGCAACAAACAGGGTGGAAGTGGTTCACCCCTCCACTTT
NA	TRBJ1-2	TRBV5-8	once	CASSLVQGLDGYTF	TGTGCCAGCAGCTTGGTTCAGGGGCTGGATGGCTACACCTTC
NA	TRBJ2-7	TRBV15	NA	CATSRGTAVDYEQYF	TGTGCCACCAGCAGAGGGACAGCCGTGGACTACGAGCAGTACTTC
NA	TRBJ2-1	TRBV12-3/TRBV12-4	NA	CASSYSVVEQFF	TGTGCCAGCAGTTATAGCGTGGTTGAGCAGTTCTTC
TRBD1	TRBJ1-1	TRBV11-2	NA	CASTLLSPRDRVTEAFF	TGTGCCAGCACCCTACTTTCCCCTCGGGACAGGGTGACTGAAGCTTTCTTT
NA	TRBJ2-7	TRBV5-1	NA	CASSLDSATSYEQYF	TGCGCCAGCAGCTTGGATTCAGCGACCTCCTACGAGCAGTACTTC
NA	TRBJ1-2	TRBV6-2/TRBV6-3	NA	CASSYSGDYYGYTF	TGTGCCAGCAGTTACTCCGGAGACTACTATGGCTACACCTTC
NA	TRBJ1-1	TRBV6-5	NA	CASTRGVNTEAFF	TGTGCCAGCACGCGGGGAGTGAACACTGAAGCTTTCTTT
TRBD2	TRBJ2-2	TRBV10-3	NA	CAISESTSGRTGELFF	TGTGCCATCAGTGAGTCGACGAGCGGGAGAACCGGGGAGCTGTTTTTT
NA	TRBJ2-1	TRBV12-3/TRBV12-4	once	CASSFQAAGQFF	TGTGCCAGCAGTTTCCAAGCTGCAGGCCAGTTCTTC
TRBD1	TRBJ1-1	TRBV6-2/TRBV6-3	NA	CASSQTGWTEAFF	TGTGCCAGCAGTCAGACAGGGTGGACTGAAGCTTTCTTT
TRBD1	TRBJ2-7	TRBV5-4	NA	CASSSNRGISHEQYF	TGTGCCAGCAGCTCTAACAGGGGGATTTCCCACGAGCAGTACTTC
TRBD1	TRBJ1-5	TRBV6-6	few	CASSRGQDSYSNQPQHF	TGTGCCAGCAGCCGAGGACAGGACTCATATAGCAATCAGCCCCAGCATTTT
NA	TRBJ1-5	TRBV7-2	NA	CASSLFSYSNQPQHF	TGTGCCAGCAGCTTGTTCTCGTATAGCAATCAGCCCCAGCATTTT